This TCR beta chain was profiled in a study of cytomegalovirus exposure and HLA in healthy donors. The study's findings and limits: CMV antigen specificity of a few CMV-associated chains was confirmed in vitro.

Primers included in the PCR were 60 Vbeta and 13 Jbeta primers. Some clones are missing from TCRdb's copy, which holds only in-frame ones; the method was immunoSEQ multiplex PCR. The data show more than 100,000 clones, about three quarters seen once. The CDR3 covers 15 residues. Looked up from germline, CDR1 is MNHEY and CDR2 is SMNVEV (reference sequence). V lost 6 bases to trimming and J lost 10 bases, with 24 bases between them. This clone was seen just once. Its specificity is not known. Input material: PBMCs. The chain is built from TRBV27 and TRBJ1-2, with D tentatively TRBD1 (6 bases). The TCR was taken from a man in his forties or fifties in good health and CMV-seropositive. The CDR3: CASSSRGGRGLIYTF. The CDR3 nucleotides are TGTGCCAGCAGCTCTCGGGGGGGCCGAGGCCTAATCTACACCTTC.